This TCR beta chain originates from a study of cytomegalovirus exposure and HLA in healthy donors. Notes on the study in general: Both high specificity and high sensitivity reportedly marked the classifier's diagnosis of cytomegalovirus status. The study found most TCR sequences rare, yet found some public TCRs in many donors. Sequencing depth roughly uniform across donors was assumed in presence/absence analyses.

CDR3 size: 15 residues. The V end lost 3 bases, the J end lost 1 base, and 13 bases lay between the germline ends. The germline V gene encodes CDR1 MDHEN and CDR2 SYDVKM. PCR was performed using 60 Vbeta and 13 Jbeta primers. The data were produced by immunoSEQ multiplex PCR, yet TCRdb's version contains in-frame clones alone and is incomplete. The sample records about 120,000 clones, more than 65% being singletons. Note on this clone: The target antigen is unknown.

J is TRBJ2-7 and V is TRBV28; a possible D gene is TRBD1 (6 bases). This sequence originates from a man between 18 and 29 years old in good health and CMV-seropositive. The material sequenced was PBMCs. DNA for the CDR3: TGTGCCAGCAGTTTCGAACAGGGCCAATCCTACGAGCAGTACTTC. It is translated as CASSFEQGQSYEQYF.